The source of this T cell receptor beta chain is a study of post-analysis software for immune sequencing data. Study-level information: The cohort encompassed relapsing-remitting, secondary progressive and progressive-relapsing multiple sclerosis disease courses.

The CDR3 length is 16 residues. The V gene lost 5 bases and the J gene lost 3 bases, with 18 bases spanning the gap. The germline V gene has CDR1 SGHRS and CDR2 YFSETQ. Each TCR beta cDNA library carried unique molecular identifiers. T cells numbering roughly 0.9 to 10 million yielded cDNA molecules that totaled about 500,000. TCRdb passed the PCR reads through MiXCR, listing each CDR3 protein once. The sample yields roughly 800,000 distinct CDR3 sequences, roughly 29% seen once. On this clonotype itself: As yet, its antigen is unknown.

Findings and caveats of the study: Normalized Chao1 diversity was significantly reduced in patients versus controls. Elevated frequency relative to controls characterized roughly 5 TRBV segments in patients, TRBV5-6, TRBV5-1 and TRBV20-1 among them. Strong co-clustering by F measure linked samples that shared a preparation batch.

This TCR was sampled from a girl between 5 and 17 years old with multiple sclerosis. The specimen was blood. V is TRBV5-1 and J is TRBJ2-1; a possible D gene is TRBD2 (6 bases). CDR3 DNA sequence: TGCGCCAGCAGGCGGGATGAGGGAACCAACTACAATGAGCAGTTCTTC. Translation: CASRRDEGTNYNEQFF.